This T cell receptor (beta chain) was profiled in a study of radiation and T cells in renal cell carcinoma. Study results and limitations: From baseline, blood top tumor clonotypes peaked at 2 weeks post-radiation.

This table comes from immunoSEQ multiplex PCR, and its TCRdb copy is limited to in-frame clones, with some not included. The sample lists about 60,000 clones, roughly 72% occurring once. Specified time point: blood 2 weeks post-SBRT. The treatment: 15 Gy SBRT to primary tumor, nephrectomy 4 weeks later. With regard to this clone: Its antigen is as yet unknown. The same CDR3 also results from other DNA sequences found in this sample.

Trimming cost V 3 bases and J 8 bases, with 13 bases left between them. The CDR3 is 13 residues long. The germline gives CDR1 KGHSH, CDR2 LQKENI. The material was blood, obtained from a patient whose treatment included radiotherapy and nephrectomy. The V and J genes are TRBV18 and TRBJ1-2; D unresolved. The clonotype was recovered from a man in his sixties with renal cell carcinoma. CDR3 in amino acids: CASSPDGERGYTF. Here the CDR3 DNA reads TGTGCCAGCTCACCGGACGGAGAACGGGGCTACACCTTC.